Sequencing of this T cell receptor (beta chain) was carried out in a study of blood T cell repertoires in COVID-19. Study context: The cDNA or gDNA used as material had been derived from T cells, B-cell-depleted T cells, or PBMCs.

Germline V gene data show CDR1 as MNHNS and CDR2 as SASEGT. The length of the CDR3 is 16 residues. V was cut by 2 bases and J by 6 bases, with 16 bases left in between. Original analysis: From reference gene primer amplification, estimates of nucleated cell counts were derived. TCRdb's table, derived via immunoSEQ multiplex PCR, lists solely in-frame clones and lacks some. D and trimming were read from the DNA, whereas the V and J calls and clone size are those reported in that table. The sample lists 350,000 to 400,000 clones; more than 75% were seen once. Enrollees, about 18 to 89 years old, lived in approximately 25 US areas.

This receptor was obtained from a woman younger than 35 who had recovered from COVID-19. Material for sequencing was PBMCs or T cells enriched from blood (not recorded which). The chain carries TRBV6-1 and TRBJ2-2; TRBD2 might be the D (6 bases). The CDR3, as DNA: TGTGCCAGCAGTGAAAGTGCCGTAATAGCGGCCGGGGAGCTGTTTTTT. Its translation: CASSESAVIAAGELFF.